A selection of T cell receptor beta chains follows, all from one sample in a study of yellow fever vaccine responses in identical twins. TCRdb passed the RT-PCR reads through MiXCR, listing each CDR3 protein once. In the table there are 30,000 to 40,000 distinct CDR3 sequences, more than 45% of which are singletons. Specimen: T cells from blood (PBMCs), unsorted or a sorted subset (not recorded which), collected before or after yellow fever vaccination (not recorded which). The origin of the receptors is a woman under 30 who received the yellow fever vaccine. Both conserved end residues are part of each CDR3. The order of the fields is CDR3 length, V gene, J gene, D gene, clone size, CDR3 protein, CDR3 DNA. The D gene is left open where the match is weak. For some rows the clone size is stated as once, few or many, or as a class when expanded; others skip it.

11	TRBV29-1	TRBJ1-2	.	once	CSVESRYGYTF	TGCAGCGTTGAATCTCGGTATGGCTACACCTTC
13	TRBV28	TRBJ1-1	.	once	CASTFPLNTEAFF	TGTGCCAGCACCTTCCCCCTGAACACTGAAGCTTTCTTT
12	TRBV2	TRBJ2-2	.	.	CASREVTGELFF	TGTGCCAGCAGAGAGGTCACCGGGGAGCTGTTTTTT
16	TRBV12-3/TRBV12-4	TRBJ2-2	TRBD1	.	CASTPGQGARTGELFF	TGTGCCAGCACCCCGGGACAGGGGGCGCGGACCGGGGAGCTGTTTTTT
15	TRBV10-1	TRBJ2-3	TRBD1	few	CASSPGGGSRDTQYF	TGCGCCAGCAGTCCAGGGGGCGGTTCTAGAGATACGCAGTATTTT
15	TRBV11-2	TRBJ2-3	.	few	CASTPDRGSTDTQYF	TGTGCCAGCACCCCCGATAGGGGTAGCACAGATACGCAGTATTTT
14	TRBV29-1	TRBJ2-3	TRBD2	.	CSVGVAGGMDTQYF	TGCAGCGTTGGAGTAGCGGGGGGGATGGATACGCAGTATTTT
13	TRBV29-1	TRBJ1-2	TRBD1	few	CSAGQGNSYGYTF	TGCAGCGCAGGACAGGGGAATAGCTATGGCTACACCTTC
13	TRBV20-1	TRBJ1-1	.	.	CSASPGMNTEAFF	TGCAGTGCTAGTCCCGGAATGAACACTGAAGCTTTCTTT
18	TRBV7-3	TRBJ2-3	TRBD2	.	CASSLGTSGRSGTDTQYF	TGTGCCAGCAGCTTAGGGACTAGCGGGAGAAGTGGGACAGATACGCAGTATTTT
14	TRBV4-3	TRBJ2-1	TRBD2	.	CASSQDGTRVEQFF	TGCGCCAGCAGCCAAGATGGGACTAGGGTTGAGCAGTTCTTC
12	TRBV6-5	TRBJ2-7	.	few	CASRYGAYEQYF	TGTGCCAGCCGTTACGGGGCCTACGAGCAGTACTTC
15	TRBV9	TRBJ1-3	.	few	CASSVVPTPGNTIYF	TGTGCCAGCAGCGTAGTTCCCACCCCGGGAAACACCATATATTTT
13	TRBV5-1	TRBJ1-1	.	.	CASSSRTRTVAFF	TGCGCCAGCAGCTCCCGGACTCGCACGGTAGCTTTCTTT
15	TRBV13	TRBJ2-1	.	once	CASMKAEGPYNEQFF	TGTGCCAGCATGAAAGCGGAGGGGCCTTACAATGAGCAGTTCTTC
15	TRBV5-4	TRBJ2-7	.	few	CASSLVLGTTGEQYF	TGTGCCAGCAGCTTGGTTTTAGGGACAACTGGAGAGCAGTACTTC
13	TRBV13	TRBJ1-1	.	few	CASSHTGTTEAFF	TGTGCCAGCAGTCACACAGGGACCACTGAAGCTTTCTTT
16	TRBV4-1	TRBJ2-3	.	.	CASSQDIRVSTDTQYF	TGCGCCAGCAGCCAAGATATCCGGGTGAGCACAGATACGCAGTATTTT
15	TRBV12-3/TRBV12-4	TRBJ2-1	TRBD2	.	CASSPPSGGYNEQFF	TGTGCCAGCAGTCCCCCTAGCGGGGGTTACAATGAGCAGTTCTTC
17	TRBV11-2	TRBJ2-1	.	.	CASSLEGTGYSYNEQFF	TGTGCCAGCAGCTTAGAGGGAACTGGGTACTCCTACAATGAGCAGTTCTTC
14	TRBV12-3/TRBV12-4	TRBJ2-1	.	.	CASSLGAGYNEQFF	TGTGCCAGCAGTTTGGGGGCAGGGTACAATGAGCAGTTCTTC
16	TRBV18	TRBJ2-1	.	few	CASALNLGTTGNEQFF	TGTGCCAGCGCGCTAAACCTCGGGACTACAGGGAATGAGCAGTTCTTC
16	TRBV13	TRBJ1-6	.	.	CASRLDSNSYNSPLHF	TGTGCCAGCAGGTTGGACAGTAACTCCTATAATTCACCCCTCCACTTT
15	TRBV28	TRBJ2-4	.	.	CASSLRIQGKNIQYF	TGTGCCAGCAGTTTACGTATACAGGGAAAAAACATTCAGTACTTC
16	TRBV13	TRBJ2-7	TRBD2	.	CASSLSGTSRSYEQYF	TGTGCCAGCAGCTTATCCGGGACTAGCCGCTCCTACGAGCAGTACTTC
13	TRBV16	TRBJ1-2	.	.	CASSPTGTAGYTF	TGTGCCAGCAGTCCTACCGGGACCGCTGGCTACACCTTC
14	TRBV4-3	TRBJ2-3	TRBD1	.	CASSPGQGTDTQYF	TGCGCCAGCAGCCCCGGACAGGGGACAGATACGCAGTATTTT
17	TRBV24-1	TRBJ1-2	.	.	CATSEPGHLNLNYGYTF	TGTGCCACCAGTGAACCGGGACACCTAAATTTGAACTATGGCTACACCTTC
16	TRBV4-2	TRBJ2-3	TRBD2	.	CASSPPSGGAPNTQYF	TGTGCCAGCAGCCCCCCTAGCGGGGGGGCCCCAAATACGCAGTATTTT